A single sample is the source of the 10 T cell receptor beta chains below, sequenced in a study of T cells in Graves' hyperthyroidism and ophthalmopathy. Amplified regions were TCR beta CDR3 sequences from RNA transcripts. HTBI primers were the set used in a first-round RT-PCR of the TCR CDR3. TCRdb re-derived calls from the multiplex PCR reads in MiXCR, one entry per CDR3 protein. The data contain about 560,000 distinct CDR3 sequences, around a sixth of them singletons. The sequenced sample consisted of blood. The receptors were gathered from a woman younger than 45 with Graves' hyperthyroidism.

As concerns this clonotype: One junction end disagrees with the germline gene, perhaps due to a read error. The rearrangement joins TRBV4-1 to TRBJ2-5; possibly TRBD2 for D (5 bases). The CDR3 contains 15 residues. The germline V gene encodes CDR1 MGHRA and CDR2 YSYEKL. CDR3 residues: CASSQVGLPRETRYF. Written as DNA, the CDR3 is TGCGCCAGCAGCCAAGTGGGTCTACCAAGGGAGACCCGGTACTTC.

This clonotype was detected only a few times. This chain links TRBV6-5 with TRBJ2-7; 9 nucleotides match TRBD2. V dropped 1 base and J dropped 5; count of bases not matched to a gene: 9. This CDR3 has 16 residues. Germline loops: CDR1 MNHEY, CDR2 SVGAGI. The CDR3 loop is CASSYLGGGRGDEQYF. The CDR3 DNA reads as TGTGCCAGCAGTTACTTGGGGGGCGGGAGGGGGGACGAGCAGTACTTC.

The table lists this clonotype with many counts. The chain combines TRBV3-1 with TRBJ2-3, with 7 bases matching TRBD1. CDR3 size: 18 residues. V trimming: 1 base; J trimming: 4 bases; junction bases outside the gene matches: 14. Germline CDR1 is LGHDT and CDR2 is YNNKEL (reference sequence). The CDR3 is CASSQVSFVQGSSDTQYF. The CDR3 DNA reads TGTGCCAGCAGCCAAGTAAGCTTTGTACAGGGGTCTTCAGATACGCAGTATTTT.

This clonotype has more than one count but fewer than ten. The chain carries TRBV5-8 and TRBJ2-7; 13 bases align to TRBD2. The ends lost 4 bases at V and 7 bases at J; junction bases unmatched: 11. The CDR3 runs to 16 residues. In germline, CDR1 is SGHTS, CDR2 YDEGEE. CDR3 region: CASSQGLAGVNGEQYF. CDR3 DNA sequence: TGTGCCAGCAGCCAAGGACTAGCGGGAGTAAATGGGGAGCAGTACTTC.

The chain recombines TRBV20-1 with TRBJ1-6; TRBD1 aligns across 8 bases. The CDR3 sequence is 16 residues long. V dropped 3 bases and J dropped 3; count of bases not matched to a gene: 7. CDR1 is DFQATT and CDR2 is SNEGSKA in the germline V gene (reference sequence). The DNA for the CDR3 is TGCAGTGCTAGGCCCACAGGGGGGGACTATAATTCACCCCTCCACTTT. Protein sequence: CSARPTGGDYNSPLHF.

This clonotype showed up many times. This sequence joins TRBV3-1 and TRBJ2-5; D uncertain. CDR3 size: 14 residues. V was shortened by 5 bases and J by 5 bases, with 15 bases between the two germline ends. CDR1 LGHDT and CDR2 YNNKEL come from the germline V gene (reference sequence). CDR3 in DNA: TGTGCCAGCAGCTTTGGGCTCCCCGGGGAGACCCAGTACTTC. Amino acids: CASSFGLPGETQYF.

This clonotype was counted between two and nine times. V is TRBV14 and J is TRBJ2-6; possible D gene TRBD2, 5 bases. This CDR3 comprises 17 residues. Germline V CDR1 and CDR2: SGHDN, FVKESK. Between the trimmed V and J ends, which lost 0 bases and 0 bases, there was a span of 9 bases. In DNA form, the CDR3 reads TGTGCCAGCAGCCAAGACGGGGTTATCTCTGGGGCCAACGTCCTGACTTTC. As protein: CASSQDGVISGANVLTF. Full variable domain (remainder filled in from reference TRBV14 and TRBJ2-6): EAGVTQFPSHSVIEKGQTVTLRCDPISGHDNLYWYRRVMGKEIKFLLHFVKESKQDESGMPNNRFLAERTGGTYSTLKVQPAELEDSGVYFCASSQDGVISGANVLTFGAGSRLTVL.

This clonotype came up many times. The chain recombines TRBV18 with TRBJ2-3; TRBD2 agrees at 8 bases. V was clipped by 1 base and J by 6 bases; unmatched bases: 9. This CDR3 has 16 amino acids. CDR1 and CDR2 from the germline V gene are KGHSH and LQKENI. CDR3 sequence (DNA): TGTGCCAGCTCACCACTCGGGAGGGCCAAGTCCGATACGCAGTATTTT. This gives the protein CASSPLGRAKSDTQYF. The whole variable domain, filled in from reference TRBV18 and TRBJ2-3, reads NAGVMQNPRHLVRRRGQEARLRCSPMKGHSHVYWYRQLPEEGLKFMVYLQKENIIDESGMPKERFSAEFPKEGPSILRIQQVVRGDSAAYFCASSPLGRAKSDTQYFGPGTRLTVL.

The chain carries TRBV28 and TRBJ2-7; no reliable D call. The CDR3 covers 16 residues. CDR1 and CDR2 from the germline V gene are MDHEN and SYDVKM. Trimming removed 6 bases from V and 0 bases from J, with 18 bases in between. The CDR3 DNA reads TGTGCCAGCAGGAAGAGGCGAATCATGAACTCCTACGAGCAGTACTTC. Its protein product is CASRKRRIMNSYEQYF.

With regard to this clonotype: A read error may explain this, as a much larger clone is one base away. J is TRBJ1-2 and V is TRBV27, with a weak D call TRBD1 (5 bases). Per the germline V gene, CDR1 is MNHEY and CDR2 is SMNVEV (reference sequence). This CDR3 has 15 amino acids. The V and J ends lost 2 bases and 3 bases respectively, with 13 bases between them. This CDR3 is CASSLPSGRDYGYTF. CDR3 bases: TGTGCCAGCAGTTTACCCTCAGGGAGGGACTATGGCTACACCTTC.